The present TCR beta chain was sequenced within a study of Graves' ophthalmopathy and Graves' hyperthyroidism. Study summary: Peripheral blood sampling occurred at initial diagnosis, before any treatment. Findings and caveats of the study: This model predicted ophthalmopathy progression (sensitivity 60% to 71%, specificity about 72%).

TCR beta CDR3 regions were amplified from RNA transcripts. In the first round, RT-PCR was carried out with HTBI primers, and a multiplex PCR formed the second round. MiXCR, run by TCRdb on the multiplex PCR reads, gives a single entry per CDR3 protein. Altogether 450,000 or so distinct CDR3 sequences are present, about an eighth being singletons, with the ten largest covering about 10%. This clonotype came up many times. As yet, its antigen is unknown. Symptoms, serum thyroxine and TRAb, thyroid ultrasound, and orbital computed tomography formed the diagnostic basis. PBMCs were density-gradient isolated from approximately 9.8 ml fresh blood. Trimming removed 1 base from V and 3 bases from J; junction bases left unmatched: 4. The germline gives CDR1 SGHRS, CDR2 YFSETQ. The CDR3 loop spans 14 amino acids.

Sequences were obtained from blood. The origin of this receptor is a young woman with Graves' ophthalmopathy. The chain links TRBV5-1 to TRBJ2-7; 7 nucleotides match TRBD1. For the CDR3, the DNA is TGCGCCAGCAGCTTGCGGGACAGCAACTACGAGCAGTACTTC. Its protein is CASSLRDSNYEQYF.